This T cell receptor (beta chain) comes out of a study of T cell repertoires in cytomegalovirus infection (dated 2019 in TCRdb). With respect to the entire study: Recently identified HLA-C-restricted CMV epitopes, whose presentation resists viral immunomodulation, were targeted by peptide stimulations together with well-studied HLA-B-restricted epitopes. The HLA type of each donor mattered for the analysis, because public TCR beta signatures pointed to carriage of CMV infection along with the matching HLA type.

The reads were generated on an Illumina HiSeq 1500. Using fastp at Q25 and MiXCR, TCRdb reprocessed the public reads and kept productive beta chains. Duplicate CDR3 protein sequences are folded into a single record with the most common DNA and genes. The sample table lists about 920,000 distinct CDR3 sequences, around a third of them with a count of one. Together, the top ten hold more than 12% of the sample. A few counts support this clonotype. Its binding antigen is unknown. No per-base quality is available; no much larger clone lies one base away. Per the germline V gene (reference sequence), SEHNR is the CDR1 and FQNEAQ is the CDR2. V drops 2 bases and J drops 1 base, leaving 8 bases in between. From the cysteine through the phenylalanine, the CDR3 covers 14 amino acids. The kept DNA is CDR3 alone, 42 bases in frame from the first base. The treatment or condition label, read with the paper, signifies: in vitro stimulation with specific CMV peptide epitopes to enrich CMV-specific T cells.

Overall study results and their limits: In both this cohort and an independent cohort of several hundred donors, the cumulative frequency of public TCR beta family members distinguished carriers of CMV infection plus the relevant HLA type. The ex vivo response was dominated by HLA-C-restricted CMV-specific TCR beta clonotypes, and the single most frequent clonotype in two of eight donors was supplied by these HLA-C-restricted clonotypes.

The input for sequencing was cultured CD8+ T cells from PBMCs, taken from culture after CMV antigen stimulation. The sequence derives from a human donor in good health (CMV status not recorded). Some clones in this sample may be carry-over from other donors' samples. Recombination connected TRBV7-9 to TRBJ1-1, with the identity of the D gene unclear. CDR3 sequence: CASSLTEENTEAFF. The DNA reads TGTGCCAGCAGCTTAACAGAAGAGAACACTGAAGCTTTCTTT.